These 20 T cell receptor beta chains share one sample of origin, sequenced in a study of cytomegalovirus exposure and HLA in healthy donors. PCR used 60 Vbeta primers and 13 Jbeta primers. Clones were sequenced by immunoSEQ multiplex PCR, and TCRdb holds only the in-frame ones, with some missing. Among roughly 150,000 clones, about 80% were seen once, and the ten largest hold 0.5% to 0.85%. The sequenced sample consisted of PBMCs. The receptors were sampled from a male donor in good health and CMV-seronegative.

The chain combines TRBV6-1 with TRBJ2-1, with TRBD1 matching over 12 bases. This CDR3 comprises 14 residues. Trimming removed 8 bases from V and 8 bases from J; junction bases left unmatched: 7. Germline assignment: CDR1 MNHNS and CDR2 SASEGT. The CDR3 bases are TGTGCCAGCCGCCCGGGACAGGGGGCCGATGAGCAGTTCTTC. Residues: CASRPGQGADEQFF.

The J gene is TRBJ1-1, the V gene TRBV19; 8 nucleotides align to TRBD1. The CDR3 covers 14 residues. Germline-derived CDR1 and CDR2 are LNHDA and SQIVND (reference sequence). V was clipped by 9 bases and J by 7 bases; unmatched bases: 13. CDR3: CASLGTGGLYEAFF. For the CDR3, the DNA is TGTGCCAGCCTCGGGACAGGCGGACTTTATGAAGCTTTCTTT.

The rearrangement uses TRBV18 and TRBJ1-4; 8 bases map to TRBD1. This CDR3 spans 17 amino acids. In germline, CDR1 is KGHSH, CDR2 LQKENI. V shed 0 bases, J shed 7 bases, and the junction held 10 bases outside the gene matches. The CDR3 loop is CASSPPGTARGREKLFF. The CDR3 coding sequence is TGTGCCAGCTCACCACCGGGGACGGCCAGGGGGCGTGAAAAACTGTTTTTT.

Worth noting for this clone: This specimen includes other DNA sequences encoding the same CDR3. The chain uses TRBV5-1 and TRBJ2-5; 11 bases align to TRBD2. With V trimmed by 0 bases and J by 2 bases, 3 bases remained unmatched. The CDR3 runs to 16 residues. Germline CDR1 SGHRS, CDR2 YFSETQ. CDR3 in amino acids: CASSLGLAGGQETQYF. CDR3 sequence (DNA): TGCGCCAGCAGCTTGGGCCTAGCGGGGGGACAAGAGACCCAGTACTTC.

This clone was seen only once. The chain couples TRBV15 to TRBJ2-5; 7 bases fit TRBD1. The CDR3 has 13 residues. The ends lost 3 bases at V and 2 bases at J; junction bases unmatched: 0. Germline assignment: CDR1 LNHNV and CDR2 YYDKDF (reference sequence). CDR3 residues: CATSRGQQETQYF. The CDR3 DNA reads as TGTGCCACCAGCAGGGGACAGCAAGAGACCCAGTACTTC.

The chain couples TRBV11-2 to TRBJ2-5, with 8 bases lining up with TRBD2. V was pared by 4 bases and J by 5 bases, with 9 bases of the junction left unmatched. The CDR3 totals 15 residues. Per the germline V gene, CDR1 is SGHAT and CDR2 is FQNNGV. The CDR3 is CASSSTGGPSETQYF. The CDR3 DNA is TGTGCCAGCAGCTCAACGGGAGGGCCCTCGGAGACCCAGTACTTC.

This clone was picked up a small number of times. V and J are TRBV19 and TRBJ1-1, with TRBD1 matching 7 bases. Germline V gene lookup returns CDR1 LNHDA and CDR2 SQIVND (reference sequence). V dropped 7 bases and J dropped 3; count of bases not matched to a gene: 14. The CDR3 sequence is 16 residues long. Here the CDR3 DNA reads TGTGCCAGTACCGGAAGGGGGCTAGGTCGGGACACTGAAGCTTTCTTT. Its translation: CASTGRGLGRDTEAFF. Full variable domain (outside the CDR3, taken from reference TRBV19 and TRBJ1-1): DGGITQSPKYLFRKEGQNVTLSCEQNLNHDAMYWYRQDPGQGLRLIYYSQIVNDFQKGDIAEGYSVSREKKESFPLTVTSAQKNPTAFYLCASTGRGLGRDTEAFFGQGTRLTVV.

The chain recombines TRBV18 with TRBJ1-6, with TRBD1 matching 7 bases. This CDR3 comprises 14 residues. J was trimmed by 10 bases and V by 6 bases; bases with no gene match: 9. Germline loops: CDR1 KGHSH, CDR2 LQKENI. Here the CDR3 reads CASSSTGRESPLHF. The CDR3 DNA follows: TGTGCCAGCTCGTCGACAGGGAGAGAGTCACCCCTCCACTTT.

The V gene is TRBV7-6, the J gene TRBJ1-1; 8 nucleotides line up with TRBD1. CDR3 size: 13 residues. V shed 4 bases and J 10 bases; nucleotides not matched to a gene: 8. Germline CDR1 SGHVS, CDR2 FNYEAQ. The CDR3: CASSSGQGHGAFF. CDR3 coding DNA: TGTGCCAGCAGCTCTGGACAGGGCCACGGAGCTTTCTTT.

This chain links TRBV7-8 with TRBJ2-7; 7 positions agree with TRBD1. CDR1 is SGHVS and CDR2 is FQNEAQ in the germline V gene. The CDR3 extends over 13 amino acids. Unmatched junction bases numbered 4, after V lost 1 base and J lost 7 bases. CDR3 residues: CASSLERGREQYF. The CDR3, as DNA: TGTGCCAGCAGCTTAGAAAGGGGGCGGGAGCAGTACTTC.

CDR3 amino acids: CSVAGGRYTGELFF. The CDR3 DNA reads as TGCAGCGTTGCTGGCGGGAGGTACACCGGGGAGCTGTTTTTT. V and J are TRBV29-1 and TRBJ2-2; the match to TRBD2 covers 8 bases. The CDR3 has 14 residues. Germline CDR1 and CDR2: SQVTM and ANQGSEA. J was trimmed by 3 bases and V by 4 bases; bases with no gene match: 4.

CDR3 amino acids: CASSPPLAGGHNEQFF. As DNA, the CDR3 is TGTGCCAGCAGCCCCCCTCTAGCGGGAGGCCACAATGAGCAGTTCTTC. The chain links TRBV7-9 to TRBJ2-1; 11 bases agree with TRBD2. Germline V gene data show CDR1 as SEHNR and CDR2 as FQNEAQ (reference sequence). The CDR3 runs to 16 residues. V lost 5 bases, J lost 5 bases, and 8 bases stayed unmatched. Full variable domain (remainder filled in from reference TRBV7-9 and TRBJ2-1): DTGVSQNPRHKITKRGQNVTFRCDPISEHNRLYWYRQTLGQGPEFLTYFQNEAQLEKSRLLSDRFSAERPKGSFSTLEIQRTEQGDSAMYLCASSPPLAGGHNEQFFGPGTRLTVL.

The rearrangement joins TRBV10-3 to TRBJ2-5, with 7 positions matching TRBD2. V was pared by 2 bases and J by 5 bases, with 5 bases of the junction left unmatched. CDR3 size: 14 residues. CDR1 and CDR2 from the germline V gene are ENHRY and SYGVKD. CDR3 DNA sequence: TGTGCCATCAGTGAGCTCGCCGGGGGGGAGACCCAGTACTTC. Translated: CAISELAGGETQYF.

This CDR3 is CASSLQGAVTPLHF. Written as DNA, the CDR3 is TGCGCCAGCAGTTTACAGGGGGCCGTGACACCCCTCCACTTT. The chain carries TRBV10-2 and TRBJ1-6; 9 positions match TRBD1. The CDR3 runs to 14 residues. From germline, CDR1 is WSHSY and CDR2 SAAADI. The trim removed 5 bases at V and 11 bases at J, leaving 7 bases unmatched.

Details on this clone: The junction departs from the called germline gene at one end, perhaps through a read error. The chain carries TRBV7-9 and TRBJ1-3; no definite D call. The germline CDR1 and CDR2 sequences are SEHNR and FQNEAQ (reference sequence). The CDR3 totals 16 residues. Here the CDR3 reads CSSSLSQPGSGNTIYF. In DNA form, the CDR3 reads TGTTCCAGCAGCTTGAGTCAGCCCGGGTCTGGAAACACCATATATTTT.

V and J are TRBV11-3 and TRBJ2-3, with 13 bases lining up with TRBD2. The germline CDR1 and CDR2 sequences are SGHNT and YENEEA. This CDR3 has 19 amino acids. V trimming: 7 bases; J trimming: 0 bases; junction bases outside the gene matches: 13. CDR3 in amino acids: CASTPRWGTSGDSTDTQYF. CDR3 coding DNA: TGTGCCAGCACCCCAAGGTGGGGGACTAGCGGGGATAGCACAGATACGCAGTATTTT.

This chain uses TRBV2 with TRBJ1-1, with 7 bases identical to TRBD1. This CDR3 has 13 residues. The V segment lost 4 bases and the J segment 4 bases; nucleotides outside the gene matches: 3. In germline, CDR1 is SNHLY, CDR2 FYNNEI. CDR3 residues: CASSGDRSTEAFF. As DNA, the CDR3 is TGTGCCAGCAGTGGGGACAGATCCACTGAAGCTTTCTTT.

The chain uses TRBV9 and TRBJ2-5; the match to TRBD1 covers 7 bases. Per germline, CDR1 SGDLS and CDR2 YYNGEE. The CDR3 runs to 17 residues. V was clipped by 0 bases and J by 5 bases; unmatched bases: 13. CDR3 DNA sequence: TGTGCCAGCAGCGTAGGGATAGGGGGCGGCCCCAAGGAGACCCAGTACTTC. Translating gives CASSVGIGGGPKETQYF.

CDR3 sequence: CASSQGLANYNEQFF. In DNA, the CDR3 is TGCGCCAGCAGCCAAGGACTAGCGAACTACAATGAGCAGTTCTTC. This chain uses TRBV4-1 with TRBJ2-1, with 8 bases fitting TRBD2. V trimming: 1 base; J trimming: 3 bases; junction bases outside the gene matches: 2. In germline, CDR1 is MGHRA, CDR2 YSYEKL. This CDR3 contains 15 residues.

This chain uses TRBV7-2 with TRBJ2-7; TRBD1 agrees at 9 bases. V was pared by 1 base and J by 2 bases, with 3 bases of the junction left unmatched. The CDR3 is 15 residues long. Germline CDR1 and CDR2: SGHTA and FQGNSA. In nucleotides, the CDR3 is TGTGCCAGCAGCTTAGTCGGGACAGGGCCCTACGAGCAGTACTTC. Translating it yields CASSLVGTGPYEQYF.